This T cell receptor beta chain was identified in a study of T cells in Graves' hyperthyroidism and ophthalmopathy. The CDR3 spans 13 residues. CDR1 is WSHSY and CDR2 is SAAADI in the germline V gene. V gave up 7 bases and J gave up 13 bases, with 20 bases separating them. Amplified regions were TCR beta CDR3 sequences from RNA transcripts. Initially, a first-round RT-PCR of the TCR CDR3 employed the HTBI primer set. TCRdb independently ran MiXCR on the multiplex PCR reads; one entry per CDR3 protein. Of some 500,000 distinct CDR3 sequences listed, more than 15% are singletons. This chain connects TRBV10-2 to TRBJ2-1; D is unresolved. This clonotype was sampled from a woman under 40 with Graves' ophthalmopathy. Sequencing was performed on blood. The CDR3 is CASTYSSGNLQFF. The CDR3 DNA reads as TGCGCCAGCACTTATTCCTCTGGGAATCTACAGTTCTTC.